What follows is one T cell receptor (beta chain) and its context. The data originate from a study of CD8 T cells in Susac syndrome. CDR3 size: 14 residues. Trimming took off 7 bases at V and 0 bases at J, with 12 bases between the two ends. Germline V CDR1 and CDR2: MNHNS, SASEGT. After extraction with the RNeasy kit, about 0.45 to 1 ug of the RNA was reverse transcribed using random hexamers. One entry per CDR3 protein, called by TCRdb with MiXCR from the immunoSEQ multiplex PCR reads. The table records 100,000 to 150,000 distinct CDR3 sequences, around 86% of them present only once. Source material: CD8+ T cells from PBMCs. The chain joins TRBV6-1 to TRBJ2-5, with D perhaps TRBD1 (5 bases). The sequence derives from a human donor with multiple sclerosis. The CDR3 loop is CASTLTGHQETQYF. CDR3 bases: TGTGCCAGCACCCTCACAGGACACCAAGAGACCCAGTACTTC.